The 27 T cell receptor beta chains in this list originate from one sample, sequenced in a study of blood T cell repertoires in COVID-19. Sequencing was performed with immunoSEQ multiplex PCR; in TCRdb, only in-frame clones are kept and a portion is missing. Here the sample spans some 200,000 clones, 75% to 90% being singletons. Source material: PBMCs or T cells enriched from blood (not recorded which). The receptors derive from a woman in her twenties or thirties who had recovered from COVID-19.

This rearrangement joins TRBV3-1 (or the pseudogene TRBV3-2) to TRBJ1-4; 7 positions agree with TRBD1. The germline CDR1 and CDR2 sequences are LGHDT and YNNKEL (reference sequence). V shed 1 base, J shed 7 bases, and the junction held 6 bases outside the gene matches. This CDR3 spans 15 amino acids. The CDR3 here is CASSQATGTAEKLFF. The CDR3 region has the DNA TGTGCCAGCAGCCAAGCGACAGGGACCGCTGAAAAACTGTTTTTT.

The chain recombines TRBV12-5 with TRBJ2-5; the match to TRBD2 covers 13 bases. The CDR3 has 16 amino acids. Germline-derived CDR1 and CDR2 are LGHNT and FRNRAP. V shed 1 base and J 5 bases; nucleotides not matched to a gene: 4. This CDR3 is CASGLGTSGSVETQYF. Written as DNA, the CDR3 is TGTGCTAGTGGTTTGGGGACTAGCGGGAGCGTCGAGACCCAGTACTTC.

V and J are TRBV15 and TRBJ1-6; 9 bases map to TRBD1. V shed 1 base, J shed 8 bases, and the junction held 6 bases outside the gene matches. The CDR3 is made up of 16 amino acids. CDR1 is LNHNV, CDR2 YYDKDF, per germline (reference sequence). CDR3 in amino acids: CATSRGEQGAYSPLHF. CDR3 DNA sequence: TGTGCCACCAGCAGAGGGGAACAGGGGGCATATTCACCCCTCCACTTT. Based on the CDR3 plus reference TRBV15 and TRBJ1-6, the full variable domain is DAMVIQNPRYQVTQFGKPVTLSCSQTLNHNVMYWYQQKSSQAPKLLFHYYDKDFNNEADTPDNFQSRRPNTSFCFLDIRSPGLGDTAMYLCATSRGEQGAYSPLHFGNGTRLTVT.

V usage is TRBV19 and J usage is TRBJ2-7; D might be TRBD1 (6 bases). The V and J ends lost 6 bases and 6 bases respectively, with 15 bases between them. This CDR3 is 13 amino acids long. The germline gives CDR1 LNHDA, CDR2 SQIVND (reference sequence). The CDR3 protein is CASSYQKGVEQYF. In DNA, the CDR3 is TGTGCCAGTAGCTATCAAAAGGGGGTCGAGCAGTACTTC.

In nucleotides, the CDR3 is TGTGCCAGCACCCCACAACCTTCTGGGGCCAACGTCCTGACTTTC. Translating it yields CASTPQPSGANVLTF. The chain uses TRBV6-5 and TRBJ2-6; D is unresolved. The CDR3 is 15 amino acids. The ends were cut back, 7 bases at V and 1 base at J, with 11 bases in the middle. CDR1 is MNHEY, CDR2 SVGAGI, per germline.

V is TRBV9 and J is TRBJ1-2; tentative D call: TRBD1 (6 bases). Trimming took off 4 bases at V and 8 bases at J, with 15 bases between the two ends. Germline CDR1 SGDLS, CDR2 YYNGEE. The CDR3 sequence is 13 residues long. CDR3 DNA sequence: TGTGCCAGCAGCACCAGCGGGGGGCAAGGCTACACCTTC. It encodes CASSTSGGQGYTF.

The chain recombines TRBV7-2 with TRBJ1-2; weak D call: TRBD1 (5 bases). The ends were cut back, 2 bases at V and 8 bases at J, with 12 bases in the middle. CDR1 and CDR2 from the germline V gene are SGHTA and FQGNSA. This CDR3 contains 13 residues. The CDR3 sequence is CASSLRRADGYTF. CDR3 nucleotide sequence: TGTGCCAGCAGCTTACGCAGGGCAGACGGCTACACCTTC.

The V and J genes are TRBV6-5 and TRBJ2-1; 7 nucleotides agree with TRBD1. This CDR3 has 15 residues. V was clipped by 6 bases and J by 2 bases; unmatched bases: 7. CDR1 and CDR2 from the germline V gene are MNHEY and SVGAGI. The chain's CDR3 is CASRRAGGAYNEQFF. The CDR3 coding sequence is TGTGCCAGCAGGCGCGCAGGGGGAGCCTACAATGAGCAGTTCTTC.

This chain links TRBV5-4 with TRBJ1-3, with TRBD1 as a possible D gene (5 bases). Germline V CDR1 and CDR2: SGHNT, YYREEE (reference sequence). This CDR3 spans 15 amino acids. The ends were cut back, 2 bases at V and 4 bases at J, with 13 bases in the middle. The CDR3 bases are TGTGCCAGCAGCTTAGGAGGGGTGGCAGGAAACACCATATATTTT. It codes for CASSLGGVAGNTIYF.

The rearrangement uses TRBV7-2 and TRBJ2-3; 11 bases are a match to TRBD2. Germline V gene data show CDR1 as SGHTA and CDR2 as FQGNSA. V lost 5 bases to trimming and J lost 2 bases; unmatched junction nucleotides: 12. This CDR3 is 18 amino acids long. CDR3 in amino acids: CASSLRALAGGTTDTQYF. The CDR3 coding sequence is TGTGCCAGCAGCCTCAGGGCGTTAGCGGGGGGGACCACAGATACGCAGTATTTT.

The chain joins TRBV7-8 to TRBJ1-6; the D gene is possibly TRBD1 (6 bases). The CDR3 consists of 17 residues. CDR1 and CDR2 (germline): SGHVS, FQNEAQ. V lost 3 bases to trimming and J lost 7 bases, with 19 bases between them. CDR3 residues: CASSFFPPGQSNSPLHF. The DNA for the CDR3 is TGTGCCAGCAGCTTCTTCCCGCCCGGACAGTCAAATTCACCCCTCCACTTT.

This chain connects TRBV5-4 to TRBJ2-3; unclear D gene. The CDR3 covers 12 residues. The V and J ends lost 4 bases and 4 bases respectively, with 7 bases between them. Germline CDR1 is SGHNT and CDR2 is YYREEE (reference sequence). CDR3 protein: CASSRIPDTQYF. The CDR3 DNA reads TGTGCCAGCAGCCGTATTCCAGATACGCAGTATTTT.

For the CDR3, the DNA is TGTGCCACCAGCAGAGCAGGGGGGCGCGGGACTGAAGCTTTCTTT. Its protein product is CATSRAGGRGTEAFF. The chain employs TRBV15 and TRBJ1-1; 7 positions agree with TRBD1. CDR3 length: 15 residues. Looked up from germline, CDR1 is LNHNV and CDR2 is YYDKDF (reference sequence). Germline trimming cut 1 base from V and 5 bases from J; bases unmatched to any gene: 7.

The rearrangement links TRBV12-3 or TRBV12-4 to TRBJ2-5, with 7 bases identical to TRBD1. The CDR3 covers 13 residues. The trim removed 6 bases at V and 5 bases at J, leaving 6 bases unmatched. Written as DNA, the CDR3 is TGTGCCAGCAGCCGACAGGGTCGGGAGACCCAGTACTTC. The encoded protein is CASSRQGRETQYF.

The chain combines TRBV11-1 with TRBJ2-1; 8 positions agree with TRBD1. Germline CDR1 and CDR2: SGHAT and FQDESV (reference sequence). This CDR3 is built from 15 residues. With 5 bases clipped from V and 2 bases from J, the junction kept 5 bases outside the gene matches. CDR3 region: CASSPGTGTYNEQFF. CDR3 sequence (DNA): TGTGCCAGCAGCCCAGGGACAGGCACCTACAATGAGCAGTTCTTC.

The V gene is TRBV15, the J gene TRBJ1-3; possible D gene TRBD1, 6 bases. Germline V lookup: CDR1 LNHNV, CDR2 YYDKDF (reference sequence). The CDR3 is 15 amino acids. Trimming shortened V by 0 bases and J by 2 bases, and 8 bases separated the two germline ends. CDR3: CATSREGGAGNTIYF. The CDR3, as DNA: TGTGCCACCAGCAGAGAAGGGGGTGCTGGAAACACCATATATTTT.

This clone appeared a few times. Other DNA sequences in the same sample also yield this CDR3. This chain links TRBV27 with TRBJ2-6, with D uncertain. The CDR3 has 14 amino acids. Germline V gene lookup returns CDR1 MNHEY and CDR2 SMNVEV (reference sequence). V was cut by 5 bases and J by 0 bases, with 5 bases left in between. In nucleotides, the CDR3 is TGTGCCAGCAGTCACAGCTCTGGGGCCAACGTCCTGACTTTC. Residues: CASSHSSGANVLTF.

The chain links TRBV7-2 to TRBJ1-5, with D uncertain. CDR1 is SGHTA and CDR2 is FQGNSA in the germline V gene. V dropped 1 base and J dropped 3 bases, with 13 bases sitting between them. This CDR3 is built from 16 residues. The CDR3 bases are TGTGCCAGCAGCTTAGGGGCGGGATTGGTCAATCAGCCCCAGCATTTT. Its translation is CASSLGAGLVNQPQHF.

J is TRBJ1-1 and V is TRBV19; 9 positions agree with TRBD1. The J segment lost 11 bases and the V segment lost 1 base, leaving 2 bases of the junction unmatched. In germline, CDR1 is LNHDA, CDR2 SQIVND (reference sequence). CDR3 size: 12 residues. CDR3 residues: CASSIVGQGAFF. The CDR3 DNA follows: TGTGCCAGTAGTATAGTAGGACAGGGGGCTTTCTTT.

This clone was picked up one time. This chain connects TRBV7-8 to TRBJ1-2, with D unresolved. Germline V gene data show CDR1 as SGHVS and CDR2 as FQNEAQ. Trimming left V 0 bases short and J 4 bases short, with 6 bases between. CDR3 length equals 13 residues. The CDR3 is CASSLASTYGYTF. In DNA form, the CDR3 reads TGTGCCAGCAGCTTAGCGTCTACCTATGGCTACACCTTC.

This sequence joins TRBV7-3 and TRBJ1-6; maybe TRBD1 (5 bases). There are 15 residues in the CDR3. Between the trimmed V and J ends, which lost 5 bases and 9 bases, there was a span of 17 bases. CDR1 is SGHTA, CDR2 FQGTGA, per germline. The CDR3 nucleotides read TGTGCCAGCAGCCTAGGCGGGACGGATTTTTCACCCCTCCACTTT. Translation gives CASSLGGTDFSPLHF.

This clone has more than one count but fewer than ten. V gene TRBV3-1 (or the pseudogene TRBV3-2) combines with J gene TRBJ1-1; D possibly corresponds to TRBD1 (5 bases). Per the germline V gene, CDR1 is LGHDT and CDR2 is YNNKEL (reference sequence). V lost 8 bases to trimming and J lost 2 bases, with 15 bases between them. This CDR3 has 14 residues. The DNA for the CDR3 is TGTGCCAGCGGGTCCCGGGGGGTCAACACTGAAGCTTTCTTT. Translating gives CASGSRGVNTEAFF.

The table lists this clone with a count of one. CDR3 DNA sequence: TGTGCCAGCAGCTTAGAGGCAGGGGATCTCGATCAGCCCCAGCATTTT. This sequence encodes CASSLEAGDLDQPQHF. J is TRBJ1-5 and V is TRBV7-2; possibly TRBD1 for D (6 bases). Germline V gene lookup returns CDR1 SGHTA and CDR2 FQGNSA. CDR3 length equals 16 residues. Trimming pared 1 base from V and 5 bases from J, leaving 15 bases between.

V is TRBV7-2 and J is TRBJ1-6, with TRBD1 matching over 11 bases. Germline trimming cut 6 bases from V and 7 bases from J; bases unmatched to any gene: 2. Germline assignment: CDR1 SGHTA and CDR2 FQGNSA. The CDR3 has 14 amino acids. CDR3: CASRRTGGNSPLHF. For the CDR3, the DNA is TGTGCCAGCAGACGGACAGGGGGCAATTCACCCCTCCACTTT.

This chain joins TRBV7-8 and TRBJ1-2, with D unclear. Trimming removed 1 base from V and 5 bases from J, with 14 bases in between. The germline gives CDR1 SGHVS, CDR2 FQNEAQ. This CDR3 is built from 15 residues. Here the CDR3 DNA reads TGTGCCAGCAGCTTAGGCCGGGAGAAGCTATATGGCTACACCTTC. Translating it yields CASSLGREKLYGYTF. The full variable domain, its missing parts supplied by reference TRBV7-8 and TRBJ1-2, is GAGVSQSPRYKVAKRGQDVALRCDPISGHVSLFWYQQALGQGPEFLTYFQNEAQLDKSGLPSDRFFAERPEGSVSTLKIQRTQQEDSAVYLCASSLGREKLYGYTFGSGTRLTVV.

The chain combines TRBV4-2 with TRBJ1-3; unclear D gene. This CDR3 comprises 17 residues. V gave up 1 base and J gave up 0 bases, with 13 bases separating them. Looked up from germline, CDR1 is LGHNA and CDR2 is YNFKEQ. CDR3 sequence reads: CASSQASEGRSGNTIYF. The CDR3 bases are TGTGCCAGCAGCCAAGCATCGGAGGGCCGCTCTGGAAACACCATATATTTT.

This chain connects TRBV6-2 or TRBV6-3 to TRBJ1-5, with 10 positions matching TRBD1. The V and J ends lost 2 bases and 4 bases, in that order; junction bases with no gene match: 5. The CDR3 length is 16 residues. Germline CDR1 and CDR2: MNHEY and SVGEGT. The DNA of the CDR3 is TGTGCCAGCAGTTACGCGGGACAGGGGACTAATCAGCCCCAGCATTTT. Its translation: CASSYAGQGTNQPQHF.